This T cell receptor beta chain was identified during a study of blood T cell repertoires in COVID-19. On the study more broadly: The cDNA or gDNA used as material had been derived from T cells, B-cell-depleted T cells, or PBMCs.

Germline CDR1 SEHNR, CDR2 FQNEAQ (reference sequence). This CDR3 is built from 13 residues. Trimming took 5 bases from V and 8 from J, leaving 10 bases between them. All recovered Cohort 3 donors got two negative PCRs, got clearance, or saw symptom resolution. Sequenced by immunoSEQ multiplex PCR; TCRdb stores in-frame clones only, minus some. The sample has some 320,000 clones, around 87% seen once. The J gene is TRBJ1-6, the V gene TRBV7-9; D perhaps matches TRBD1 (6 bases). The sequencing sample was made of PBMCs or T cells enriched from blood (not recorded which). The origin of this receptor is a woman aged 25 to 39 who had recovered from COVID-19. The CDR3 protein is CASSLQGYSPLHF. CDR3 nucleotides: TGTGCCAGCAGCCTACAGGGTTATTCACCCCTCCACTTT. The full variable domain, its missing parts supplied by reference TRBV7-9 and TRBJ1-6, is DTGVSQNPRHKITKRGQNVTFRCDPISEHNRLYWYRQTLGQGPEFLTYFQNEAQLEKSRLLSDRFSAERPKGSFSTLEIQRTEQGDSAMYLCASSLQGYSPLHFGNGTRLTVT.